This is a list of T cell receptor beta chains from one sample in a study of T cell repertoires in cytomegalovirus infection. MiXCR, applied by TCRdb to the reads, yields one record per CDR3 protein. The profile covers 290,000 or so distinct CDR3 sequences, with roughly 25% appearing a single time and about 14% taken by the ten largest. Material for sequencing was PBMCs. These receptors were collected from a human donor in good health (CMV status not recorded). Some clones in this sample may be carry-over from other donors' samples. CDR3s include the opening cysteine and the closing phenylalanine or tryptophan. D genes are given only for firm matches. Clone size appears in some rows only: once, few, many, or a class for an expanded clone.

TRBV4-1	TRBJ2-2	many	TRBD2	CASSHLLGGLAGGTGELFF	TGCGCCAGCAGCCACCTACTTGGAGGACTAGCGGGAGGGACCGGGGAGCTGTTTTTT
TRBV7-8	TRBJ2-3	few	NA	CASSYVTDTQYF	TGTGCCAGCAGCTATGTTACAGATACGCAGTATTTT
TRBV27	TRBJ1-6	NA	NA	CASSFPPLSGSPLHF	TGTGCCAGCAGTTTTCCGCCTCTATCGGGTTCACCCCTCCACTTT
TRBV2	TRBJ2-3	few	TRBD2	CASSGLAGGTDTQYF	TGTGCCAGCAGTGGACTAGCGGGGGGCACAGATACGCAGTATTTT
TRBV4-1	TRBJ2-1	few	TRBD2	CASSQERLAGAYNEQFF	TGCGCCAGCAGCCAAGAAAGACTAGCGGGAGCCTACAATGAGCAGTTCTTC
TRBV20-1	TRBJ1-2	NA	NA	CSARADLQEPNYGYTF	TGCAGTGCTAGAGCGGACCTACAGGAGCCTAACTATGGCTACACCTTC
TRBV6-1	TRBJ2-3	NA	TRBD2	CASSTLAGALSTDTQYF	TGTGCCAGCAGTACCCTAGCGGGGGCATTGAGCACAGATACGCAGTATTTT
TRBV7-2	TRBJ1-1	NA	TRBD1	CASSDRAGYTEAFF	TGTGCCAGCAGCGACAGGGCAGGGTACACTGAAGCTTTCTTT
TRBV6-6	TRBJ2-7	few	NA	CASSRQGHEQYF	TGTGCCAGCAGTCGCCAGGGCCACGAGCAGTACTTC
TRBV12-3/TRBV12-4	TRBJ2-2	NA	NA	CASSLGGRRPTGELFF	TGTGCCAGCAGTTTAGGTGGCAGGCGTCCCACCGGGGAGCTGTTTTTT
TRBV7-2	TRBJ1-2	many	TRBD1	CASSFNDRGHGYTF	TGTGCCAGCAGCTTCAATGACAGGGGCCATGGCTACACCTTC
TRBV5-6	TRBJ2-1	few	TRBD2	CASSSRTSGGYHINEQFF	TGTGCCAGCAGCTCGCGGACTAGCGGAGGATACCATATCAATGAGCAGTTCTTC
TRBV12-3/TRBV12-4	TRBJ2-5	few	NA	CASSRGRQETQYF	TGTGCCAGCAGTCGTGGGCGGCAAGAGACCCAGTACTTC
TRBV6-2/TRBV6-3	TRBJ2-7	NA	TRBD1	CASRIVGTGISHEQYF	TGTGCCAGCAGGATAGTTGGGACAGGGATCAGCCACGAGCAGTACTTC
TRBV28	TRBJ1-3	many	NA	CASSFSVGRPSGNTIYF	TGTGCCAGCAGTTTTTCAGTAGGGAGACCCTCTGGAAACACCATATATTTT
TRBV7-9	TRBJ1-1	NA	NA	CASSLDARDTEAFF	TGTGCCAGCAGCTTAGATGCTAGGGACACTGAAGCTTTCTTT
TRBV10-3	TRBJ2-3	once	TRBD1	CAISGQASTDTQYF	TGTGCCATCAGCGGACAGGCCAGCACAGATACGCAGTATTTT
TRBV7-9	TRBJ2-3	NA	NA	CASSLGGALTDTQYF	TGTGCCAGCAGCTTAGGAGGGGCGCTCACAGATACGCAGTATTTT
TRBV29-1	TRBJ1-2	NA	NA	CSVESQLYTF	TGCAGCGTTGAGAGCCAACTCTACACCTTC
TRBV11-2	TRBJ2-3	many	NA	CASSLRRSSRNTDTQYF	TGTGCCAGCAGCTTAAGAAGGTCTAGCAGAAACACAGATACGCAGTATTTT
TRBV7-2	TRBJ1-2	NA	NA	CASTLLTYSGYTF	TGTGCCAGCACACTTTTGACCTATTCTGGCTACACCTTC
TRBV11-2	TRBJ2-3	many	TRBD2	CASSGQERGKDTQYF	TGTGCCAGCAGCGGCCAGGAGCGGGGGAAAGATACGCAGTATTTT
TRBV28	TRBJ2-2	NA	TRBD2	CASSLSRLAGGFNTGELFF	TGTGCCAGCAGTTTATCCCGACTAGCGGGGGGATTCAACACCGGGGAGCTGTTTTTT
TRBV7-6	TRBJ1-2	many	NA	CASSADGELNGYTF	TGTGCCAGCAGCGCCGACGGGGAATTAAATGGCTACACCTTC
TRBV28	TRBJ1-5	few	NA	CASTIGGFYSNQPQHF	TGTGCCAGCACCATCGGAGGTTTTTATAGCAATCAGCCCCAGCATTTT
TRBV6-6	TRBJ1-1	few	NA	CASSIGVGTLNTEAFF	TGTGCCAGCAGCATAGGTGTGGGGACCTTGAACACTGAAGCTTTCTTT